This TCR beta chain was sequenced during a study of blood T cell repertoires in COVID-19. Generated by immunoSEQ multiplex PCR, the TCRdb table keeps only in-frame clones and is missing some. The sample lists 150,000 or so clones, 75% to 80% occurring once. Germline assignment: CDR1 SQVTM and CDR2 ANQGSEA. The CDR3 consists of 13 residues. The ends were cut back, 4 bases at V and 0 bases at J, with 6 bases in the middle. Participant-given clinical history determined each cohort assignment. The clonotype was recovered from a woman between 45 and 60 years old who had recovered from COVID-19. Specimen: PBMCs or T cells enriched from blood (not recorded which). This chain connects TRBV29-1 to TRBJ1-4; D is ambiguous. The chain's CDR3 is CSVVIATNEKLFF. The CDR3 bases are TGCAGCGTTGTTATTGCAACTAATGAAAAACTGTTTTTT.